A selection of T cell receptor beta chains follows, all from one sample in a study of T cells in Graves' hyperthyroidism and ophthalmopathy. MiXCR, applied by TCRdb to the multiplex PCR reads, yields one record per CDR3 protein. Here the sample spans roughly 700,000 distinct CDR3 sequences, roughly a sixth being singletons. Sequencing input: blood. The receptors originated from a man aged 50 to 59 with Graves' hyperthyroidism. Each CDR3 is given with its conserved first and last residue. Fields, in order: V gene, D gene, J gene, clone size, CDR3 protein, CDR3 DNA. D genes are given only for firm matches. Clone size is given for some rows only: seen once, a few or many times, or a class if the clone is expanded.

>TRBV12-3/TRBV12-4|.|TRBJ2-5|few
CASSSTSTRLYF
TGTGCCAGCAGTTCCACCTCGACAAGGCTTTACTTC
>TRBV6-5|.|TRBJ1-1|few
CASSYSSPGRTNTEAFF
TGTGCCAGCAGTTACTCGTCGCCGGGACGGACGAACACTGAAGCTTTCTTT
>TRBV30|.|TRBJ2-7|.
CAWSIGSPYNEQYF
TGTGCCTGGAGTATCGGAAGCCCGTACAATGAGCAGTACTTC
>TRBV7-9|TRBD1|TRBJ2-7|.
CASILGTGDDEQYF
TGTGCCAGCATACTCGGGACAGGGGATGACGAGCAGTACTTC
>TRBV12-5|.|TRBJ2-2|few
CASGLWEGSGELFF
TGTGCTAGTGGTTTGTGGGAAGGGTCCGGGGAGCTGTTTTTT
>TRBV28|.|TRBJ2-7|many
CASRGAELAVPYEQYF
TGTGCCAGCAGGGGTGCGGAGCTAGCTGTCCCCTACGAGCAGTACTTC
>TRBV20-1|TRBD2|TRBJ2-5|many
CSARLLAEQETQYF
TGCAGTGCCCGCCTCCTAGCGGAACAAGAGACCCAGTACTTC
>TRBV2|.|TRBJ1-2|many
CASSAGPAAYGYTF
TGTGCCAGCAGTGCGGGTCCCGCCGCCTATGGCTACACCTTC
>TRBV6-2/TRBV6-3|.|TRBJ1-1|many
CASRQHRFGANSREAFF
TGTGCCAGCAGGCAACATCGATTTGGGGCGAACAGCCGCGAAGCTTTCTTT
>TRBV29-1|.|TRBJ1-1|many
CSVIDNPTEAFF
TGCAGCGTTATCGACAATCCCACTGAAGCTTTCTTT
>TRBV12-3/TRBV12-4|TRBD1|TRBJ1-5|.
CASSLGQGARKQPQHF
TGTGCCAGCAGTCTAGGACAGGGGGCGCGTAAACAGCCCCAGCATTTT
>TRBV18|TRBD1|TRBJ1-4|.
CASSPTRRGRNNEKLFF
TGTGCCAGCTCACCAACGCGCAGGGGGCGCAATAATGAAAAACTGTTTTTT
>TRBV30|.|TRBJ1-2|many
CAWSGGGLVGYTF
TGTGCCTGGAGTGGTGGGGGGCTGGTCGGCTACACCTTC
>TRBV6-5|.|TRBJ1-1|many
CASSYSTQGKTEAFF
TGTGCCAGCAGTTACTCGACGCAGGGGAAGACTGAAGCTTTCTTT
>TRBV4-3|TRBD2|TRBJ2-3|.
CASSQDRLAGGRAGDTQYF
TGCGCCAGCAGCCAAGATAGATTAGCGGGAGGGCGCGCAGGAGATACGCAGTATTTT
>TRBV28|.|TRBJ2-2|many
CASSLGGLAENTGELFF
TGTGCCAGCAGTTTAGGGGGGCTAGCGGAAAACACCGGGGAGCTGTTTTTT
>TRBV3-1|TRBD2|TRBJ2-1|many
CASSQAKLAGVTYNEQFF
TGTGCCAGCAGCCAAGCCAAACTAGCGGGAGTTACCTACAATGAGCAGTTCTTC
>TRBV6-2/TRBV6-3|.|TRBJ2-1|many
CASSVRVSEQFF
TGTGCCAGCAGTGTCCGCGTGTCTGAGCAGTTCTTC
>TRBV14|.|TRBJ2-7|many
CASSQDKYEQYF
TGTGCCAGCAGCCAAGATAAATACGAGCAGTACTTC
>TRBV30|.|TRBJ1-5|few
CAWSVQLNQPQHF
TGTGCCTGGAGTGTACAGCTCAATCAGCCCCAGCATTTT
>TRBV5-1|.|TRBJ1-4|few
CASSPVAGSEKLFF
TGCGCCAGCAGCCCCGTCGCCGGGAGTGAAAAACTGTTTTTT
>TRBV3-1|.|TRBJ2-1|few
CASSQISGTYNEQFF
TGTGCCAGCAGCCAGATTAGCGGAACCTACAATGAGCAGTTCTTC
>TRBV20-1|.|TRBJ2-3|.
CSARRALGTDTQYF
TGCAGTGCTAGGCGAGCGCTTGGCACAGATACGCAGTATTTT
>TRBV3-1|TRBD1|TRBJ1-1|many
CASTRQGQDEAFF
TGTGCCAGCACGCGACAGGGCCAGGATGAAGCTTTCTTT
>TRBV19|TRBD2|TRBJ2-1|.
CASRLAGENEQFF
TGTGCCAGTAGGCTAGCGGGAGAAAATGAGCAGTTCTTC
>TRBV6-1|TRBD2|TRBJ2-1|.
CASSPGGPTSYNEQFF
TGTGCCAGCAGCCCGGGAGGGCCTACCTCCTACAATGAGCAGTTCTTC
>TRBV5-1|TRBD1|TRBJ1-1|.
CASSLLLATGGMNTEAFF
TGCGCCAGCAGCTTACTCTTGGCTACAGGGGGCATGAACACTGAAGCTTTCTTT
>TRBV5-1|.|TRBJ2-6|.
CASGTPGANVLTF
TGCGCCAGCGGGACTCCTGGGGCCAACGTCCTGACTTTC
>TRBV12-3/TRBV12-4|TRBD1|TRBJ1-1|many
CASSSGTDTEAFF
TGTGCCAGCAGTTCCGGGACAGACACTGAAGCTTTCTTT
>TRBV9|TRBD2|TRBJ2-7|.
CASSKTSGYEQYF
TGTGCCAGCAGCAAGACTAGCGGATACGAGCAGTACTTC
>TRBV6-1|.|TRBJ1-1|many
CASILGNTEAFF
TGTGCCAGCATATTAGGGAACACTGAAGCTTTCTTT
>TRBV28|TRBD2|TRBJ2-1|many
CASSLLAGPHNEQFF
TGTGCCAGCAGTTTACTAGCGGGACCCCACAATGAGCAGTTCTTC
>TRBV28|.|TRBJ1-5|.
CASTVAGQPQHF
TGTGCCAGCACCGTCGCGGGTCAGCCCCAGCATTTT
>TRBV4-3|TRBD1|TRBJ1-2|.
CASSQARQGGYGYTF
TGCGCCAGCAGCCAAGCGCGACAGGGGGGCTATGGCTACACCTTC
>TRBV27|.|TRBJ1-1|many
CASSSIGLDTEAFF
TGTGCCAGCAGTTCTATAGGGCTCGACACTGAAGCTTTCTTT
>TRBV12-3/TRBV12-4|.|TRBJ2-5|many
CASSHSPQETQYF
TGTGCCAGCAGTCATTCCCCTCAAGAGACCCAGTACTTC
>TRBV5-1|TRBD1|TRBJ2-5|many
CASSPGTALQETQYF
TGCGCCAGCAGCCCGGGGACAGCCCTCCAAGAGACCCAGTACTTC
>TRBV2|.|TRBJ2-5|many
CASTREASQETQYF
TGTGCCAGCACGAGAGAGGCTTCCCAAGAGACCCAGTACTTC
>TRBV7-2|.|TRBJ2-7|many
CASSLAGAWTYEQYF
TGTGCCAGCAGCTTAGCCGGGGCCTGGACCTACGAGCAGTACTTC
>TRBV5-1|TRBD2|TRBJ2-7|.
CASSLNSGEYEQYF
TGCGCCAGCAGCTTGAACAGCGGGGAATACGAGCAGTACTTC
>TRBV19|TRBD2|TRBJ2-1|.
CASSRSASGRSYNEQFF
TGTGCCAGTAGCCGATCGGCTAGCGGGAGGTCCTACAATGAGCAGTTCTTC
>TRBV29-1|TRBD1|TRBJ2-1|few
CSVFEEVGQGSYNEQFF
TGCAGCGTTTTTGAGGAGGTGGGACAGGGAAGCTACAATGAGCAGTTCTTC
>TRBV7-9|TRBD1|TRBJ2-5|many
CASSLGGTVRETQYF
TGTGCCAGCAGCTTAGGGGGGACAGTGCGAGAGACCCAGTACTTC
>TRBV11-2|.|TRBJ1-1|.
CASSQRAANTEAFF
TGTGCCAGCAGCCAGCGGGCCGCGAACACTGAAGCTTTCTTT
>TRBV6-4|.|TRBJ2-3|.
CASSDLGGSAQYF
TGTGCCAGCAGTGACCTAGGGGGGTCGGCGCAGTATTTT
>TRBV6-2/TRBV6-3|TRBD2|TRBJ2-3|many
CASRGLGLAGGPDTQYF
TGTGCCAGCAGAGGGCTTGGACTAGCGGGAGGTCCAGATACGCAGTATTTT